Listed here are 15 T cell receptor beta chains from one sample, sequenced in a study of T-cell reconstitution after alpha-beta-depleted transplantation in children. Library preparation (for TCRbeta) was performed with unique molecular identifiers. Using its own MiXCR run on the PCR reads, TCRdb lists one record per CDR3 protein. The table has about 610,000 distinct CDR3 sequences, 20% to 30% seen once. This material consisted of PBMCs, taken before TCRalphabeta/CD19-depleted stem cell transplant. These receptors all stem from a boy under two years old with Wiskott-Aldrich syndrome, due to receive a stem cell transplant.

This clonotype was seen only a few times. The gene calls are TRBV29-1 and TRBJ2-5; maybe TRBD1 (5 bases). The germline CDR1 and CDR2 sequences are SQVTM and ANQGSEA. The CDR3 extends over 16 amino acids. The germline V and J ends were trimmed by 3 bases and 2 bases, with 19 bases remaining between them. CDR3: CSVDWLLRRVQETQYF. CDR3 DNA: TGCAGCGTTGACTGGCTCCTGCGCAGGGTTCAAGAGACCCAGTACTTC.

This chain uses TRBV28 with TRBJ2-7, with D maybe TRBD2 (7 bases). The CDR3 sequence is 16 residues long. V lost 4 bases and J lost 6, with 22 bases in between. Germline V gene lookup returns CDR1 MDHEN and CDR2 SYDVKM. This CDR3 reads CASSSPSEGGVGEQYF. The CDR3 coding sequence is TGTGCCAGCAGTTCACCTTCGGAAGGGGGGGTTGGCGAGCAGTACTTC. Full variable domain (outside the CDR3, taken from reference TRBV28 and TRBJ2-7): DVKVTQSSRYLVKRTGEKVFLECVQDMDHENMFWYRQDPGLGLRLIYFSYDVKMKEKGDIPEGYSVSREKKERFSLILESASTNQTSMYLCASSSPSEGGVGEQYFGPGTRLTVT.

The J gene is TRBJ2-7, the V gene TRBV5-1, with D perhaps TRBD1 (6 bases). Trimming took 2 bases from V and 5 from J, leaving 14 bases between them. Germline loops: CDR1 SGHRS, CDR2 YFSETQ. This CDR3 comprises 14 residues. CDR3 amino acids: CASSFRPTGNEQYF. Written as DNA, the CDR3 is TGCGCCAGCAGCTTCCGGCCTACAGGGAACGAGCAGTACTTC.

This sequence joins TRBV12-3 or TRBV12-4 and TRBJ2-7; no reliable D call. V was trimmed by 2 bases and J by 1 base, leaving 12 bases between them. The length of the CDR3 is 15 residues. As DNA, the CDR3 is TGTGCCAGCAGTTTACGCCTCGGTTTGTCCTACGAGCAGTACTTC. Translation gives CASSLRLGLSYEQYF.

The V gene is TRBV5-1, the J gene TRBJ2-5; TRBD1 matches 9 bases. The CDR3 totals 15 residues. J was trimmed by 5 bases and V by 4 bases; bases with no gene match: 9. Per the germline V gene, CDR1 is SGHRS and CDR2 is YFSETQ. The CDR3: CASSQGGDRVETQYF. CDR3 bases: TGCGCCAGCAGCCAGGGAGGGGACAGGGTGGAGACCCAGTACTTC.

The chain recombines TRBV5-1 with TRBJ1-2, with D tentatively TRBD1 (5 bases). The V end lost 2 bases, the J end lost 4 bases, and 9 bases lay between the germline ends. The CDR3 loop spans 13 amino acids. Germline lookup yields CDR1 SGHRS and CDR2 YFSETQ. The CDR3 DNA sequence: TGCGCCAGCAGCTTCCAGGGACTCTATGGCTACACCTTC. Amino acid sequence: CASSFQGLYGYTF.

This clonotype was observed a few times. The rearrangement uses TRBV4-1 and TRBJ2-1; 7 nucleotides align to TRBD2. Losses at the gene ends were 3 bases for V and 5 bases for J; bases not matched to a gene: 4. This CDR3 has 14 residues. The V gene's germline CDR1 is MGHRA and CDR2 YSYEKL. The chain's CDR3 is CASSHELANNEQFF. The CDR3 DNA follows: TGCGCCAGCAGCCATGAACTAGCGAACAATGAGCAGTTCTTC.

This clonotype was found once. J is TRBJ1-1 and V is TRBV14; no clear D gene. The V end lost 8 bases, the J end lost 1 base, and 11 bases lay between the germline ends. Germline CDR1 and CDR2: SGHDN and FVKESK. The CDR3 length is 13 residues. The CDR3 bases are TGTGCCAGCGGAAAAGGGAGGAACACTGAAGCTTTCTTT. Translation gives CASGKGRNTEAFF.

This clonotype was observed once. The CDR3 here is CASGVGNSYNEQFF. The CDR3 DNA follows: TGTGCCAGCGGCGTGGGGAATTCATACAATGAGCAGTTCTTC. The gene calls are TRBV11-2 and TRBJ2-1; D gene unclear. The CDR3 runs 14 residues. Germline loops: CDR1 SGHAT, CDR2 FQNNGV. Trimming took off 8 bases at V and 4 bases at J, with 15 bases between the two ends.

The chain joins TRBV19 to TRBJ2-3; TRBD1 matches 8 bases. Per the germline V gene, CDR1 is LNHDA and CDR2 is SQIVND (reference sequence). This CDR3 has 14 residues. After removal of 4 bases from V and 1 base from J, the junction contained 1 base not matched to a gene. The CDR3 here is CASSTTGGTDTQYF. The DNA for the CDR3 is TGTGCCAGTAGTACGACAGGGGGCACAGATACGCAGTATTTT.

The chain carries TRBV20-1 and TRBJ2-3, with 10 nucleotides matching TRBD1. Trimming removed 4 bases from V and 6 bases from J; junction bases left unmatched: 4. CDR3 size: 13 residues. CDR1 DFQATT and CDR2 SNEGSKA come from the germline V gene (reference sequence). The CDR3 sequence: CSATGTGADTQYF. The CDR3 nucleotides read TGCAGTGCTACCGGGACAGGGGCGGATACGCAGTATTTT.

The V call is TRBV15, the J call TRBJ2-7; D gene ambiguous. Germline CDR1 is LNHNV and CDR2 is YYDKDF (reference sequence). This CDR3 comprises 13 residues. V shed 6 bases and J shed 5 bases, with 14 bases lying between them. CDR3 sequence reads: CATSRNSGDEQYF. The CDR3 nucleotides are TGTGCCACCAGTCGCAATTCCGGCGACGAGCAGTACTTC.

In this sample, this clonotype turned up a few times. J is TRBJ2-1 and V is TRBV15; the D gene could be TRBD1 or TRBD2 (5 bases each). V lost 3 bases to trimming and J lost 10 bases, with 10 bases between them. Germline lookup yields CDR1 LNHNV and CDR2 YYDKDF (reference sequence). This CDR3 is built from 12 residues. CDR3 protein: CATSRGRAEQFF. CDR3 nucleotides: TGTGCCACCAGCAGGGGACGAGCCGAGCAGTTCTTC. Full variable domain (rest looked up from reference TRBV15 and TRBJ2-1): DAMVIQNPRYQVTQFGKPVTLSCSQTLNHNVMYWYQQKSSQAPKLLFHYYDKDFNNEADTPDNFQSRRPNTSFCFLDIRSPGLGDTAMYLCATSRGRAEQFFGPGTRLTVL.

This clonotype was seen a handful of times. The CDR3 spells CASSLALLETQYF. CDR3 nucleotides: TGTGCCAGCAGCTTGGCCCTGTTAGAGACCCAGTACTTC. J is TRBJ2-5 and V is TRBV5-5, with D unresolved. Germline V CDR1 and CDR2: SGHKS, YYEKEE (reference sequence). V lost 0 bases and J lost 4, with 7 bases in between. CDR3 length equals 13 residues.

This chain uses TRBV20-1 with TRBJ2-1; D remains ambiguous. Germline lookup yields CDR1 DFQATT and CDR2 SNEGSKA (reference sequence). This CDR3 comprises 11 residues. V was trimmed by 4 bases and J by 4 bases, leaving 5 bases between them. The CDR3 reads CSATDYNEQFF. In DNA, the CDR3 is TGCAGTGCTACTGATTACAATGAGCAGTTCTTC.